These T cell receptor beta chains were read from a single sample in a study of T cell responses to AZD1222 COVID-19 vaccine. Method: immunoSEQ multiplex PCR; TCRdb's copy keeps in-frame clones and lacks some. Among about 150,000 clones listed, more than 90% were seen once. The sample here was peripheral blood, taken 28 days after the second AZD1222 dose. These receptors were taken from an adult who received the AZD1222 COVID-19 vaccine. Each CDR3 is given with its conserved first and last residue. Rows give clone size only sometimes, using once, few, many, or a class for an expanded clone.

clone size | V gene | CDR3 protein
NA | TRBV15 | CATSRDLVVADYNEQFF
NA | TRBV4-1 | CASSQDQAYEQYF
NA | TRBV27 | CASSALGLLGPNEQFF
once | TRBV11-2 | CASSAAGGWNGYTF
NA | TRBV19 | CASRSGTGKSPLHF
NA | TRBV30 | CAAERGVRSPLHF
NA | TRBV24-1 | CATSDKGIRETQYF
NA | TRBV3-1/TRBV3-2 | CASSQVAIRQGANYGYTF
NA | TRBV5-1 | CASSSGLAGEGETQYF
few | TRBV14 | CASSQRLAFDEKLFF
NA | TRBV2 | CASSGVMAYEQYF
NA | TRBV5-1 | CASSLSGYPNYGYTF
NA | TRBV7-2 | CASSLGEGIGGYTF
NA | TRBV7-9 | CASSWQLQRYEQYF
NA | TRBV2 | CASTGDTFYGYTF
NA | TRBV6-5 | CASRVRVEGNQPQHF
once | TRBV7-9 | CASSWGLGGPTDTQYF
NA | TRBV7-2 | CASSFGTGSYEQYF
NA | TRBV3-1/TRBV3-2 | CASSQGVGVSRF
NA | TRBV5-1 | CASSGGRNVPEAFF
NA | TRBV11-2 | CASSSPRTGNYGYTF
NA | TRBV5-1 | CASSLWETQYF
NA | TRBV6-2/TRBV6-3 | CASSYSDDYEQYF
NA | TRBV6-6 | CASSYHRAKNIQYF